Sequencing of this TCR beta chain was carried out in a study of beta chain features in type 1 diabetes. Looked up from germline, CDR1 is SGHRS and CDR2 is YFSETQ. This CDR3 region has 15 residues. V lost 0 bases and J 2 bases, leaving 10 bases between the germline ends. Notes on the study in general: Researchers could not determine here whether HLA type influences TCRB rearrangement. TCRB CDR3 length was moderately but significantly reduced in all four CD4+ subsets of Type 1 diabetes patients. Shorter templates might be favored by PCR, and equally so in patients and in controls.

The investigators reverse transcribed all of the isolated RNA, so they sequenced expressed TCRB transcripts. Sequenced by immunoSEQ multiplex PCR; TCRdb stores in-frame clones only, minus some. The repertoire holds around 100,000 clones, 25% to 35% seen once, with roughly 0.5% in the top ten. Approximately 100 mL of blood, on average, came from one heparinised draw per donor. Concerning this clone: As yet, its antigen is unknown.

What was sequenced was central memory CD4+ T cells from blood. V gene TRBV5-1 combines with J gene TRBJ2-3; D is perhaps TRBD1 (6 bases). The receptor comes from a woman between 18 and 29 years old with type 1 diabetes. The CDR3 sequence is CASSLGQGPTDTQYF. DNA for the CDR3: TGCGCCAGCAGCTTGGGGCAGGGGCCCACAGATACGCAGTATTTT.